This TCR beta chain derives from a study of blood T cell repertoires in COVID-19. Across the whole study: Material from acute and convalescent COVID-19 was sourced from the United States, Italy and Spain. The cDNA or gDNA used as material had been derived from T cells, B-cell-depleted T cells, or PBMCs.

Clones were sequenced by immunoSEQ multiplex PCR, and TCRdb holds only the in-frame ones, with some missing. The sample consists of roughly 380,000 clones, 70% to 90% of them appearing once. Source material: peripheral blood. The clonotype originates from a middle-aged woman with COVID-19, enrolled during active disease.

The CDR3 spells CASSARQGGTGANVLTF. CDR3 in DNA: TGTGCCAGTAGTGCCAGACAGGGTGGAACAGGGGCCAACGTCCTGACTTTC. V usage is TRBV19 and J usage is TRBJ2-6, with 7 bases fitting TRBD1. Germline V gene lookup returns CDR1 LNHDA and CDR2 SQIVND (reference sequence). The CDR3 spans 17 residues. Germline trimming cut 5 bases from V and 4 bases from J; bases unmatched to any gene: 11. The entire variable domain, with the rest obtained from reference TRBV19 and TRBJ2-6, is as follows: DGGITQSPKYLFRKEGQNVTLSCEQNLNHDAMYWYRQDPGQGLRLIYYSQIVNDFQKGDIAEGYSVSREKKESFPLTVTSAQKNPTAFYLCASSARQGGTGANVLTFGAGSRLTVL.